The 26 T cell receptor beta chains in this list originate from one sample, sequenced in a study of OX40 agonist ivuxolimab in advanced cancers. The protocol was immunoSEQ multiplex PCR, while the TCRdb copy is restricted to in-frame clones and leaves out a portion. The sample includes approximately 82,000 clones, around 83% of them seen just once. Here the sequenced sample was CD4+ or CD8+ T cells sorted from blood, taken in a trial of the OX40 agonist ivuxolimab. These TCRs come from an adult with an advanced solid tumor such as melanoma, head and neck, liver or kidney cancer.

The chain carries TRBV6-6 and TRBJ1-1; D gene ambiguous. CDR1 MNHNY and CDR2 SVGAGI come from the germline V gene (reference sequence). V lost 2 bases and J 4 bases, leaving 5 bases between the germline ends. CDR3 size: 12 residues. As DNA, the CDR3 is TGTGCCAGCAGTTACACTGCCACTGAAGCTTTCTTT. Its protein product is CASSYTATEAFF.

In regard to this clone: This specimen includes other DNA sequences encoding the same CDR3. The chain carries TRBV4-2 and TRBJ2-2; 14 nucleotides align to TRBD2. The CDR3 has 19 residues. J lost 7 bases, V lost 1 base, and 11 bases had no gene match. Germline lookup yields CDR1 LGHNA and CDR2 YNFKEQ. The CDR3 DNA is TGTGCCAGCAGCCAAGGAGGACTAGCGGGAGGCGGGGTCATCGGGGAGCTGTTTTTT. This gives the protein CASSQGGLAGGGVIGELFF.

The chain employs TRBV7-6 and TRBJ2-7; 10 nucleotides align to TRBD2. Germline CDR1 is SGHVS and CDR2 is FNYEAQ. This CDR3 spans 15 amino acids. V gave up 5 bases and J gave up 0 bases; unmatched junction bases: 4. The CDR3 is CASSPRLAGSYEQYF. Here the CDR3 DNA reads TGTGCCAGCAGCCCTCGACTAGCGGGCTCCTACGAGCAGTACTTC.

V is TRBV14 and J is TRBJ2-7; 8 bases line up with TRBD1. The germline gives CDR1 SGHDN, CDR2 FVKESK. The V segment lost 3 bases and the J segment 7 bases; nucleotides outside the gene matches: 8. The CDR3 has 14 residues. CDR3 protein: CASSQDPGTGEQYF. In DNA, the CDR3 is TGTGCCAGCAGCCAGGACCCGGGGACAGGAGAGCAGTACTTC.

This clone was detected once. V is TRBV7-2 and J is TRBJ2-5; D remains unclear. CDR3 length equals 15 residues. V was shortened by 0 bases and J by 2 bases, with 10 bases between the two germline ends. Germline assignment: CDR1 SGHTA and CDR2 FQGNSA. CDR3 nucleotide sequence: TGTGCCAGCAGCTTAGCGACGGCTCCACAAGAGACCCAGTACTTC. It yields the protein CASSLATAPQETQYF.

This chain joins TRBV30 and TRBJ1-3; TRBD1 agrees at 10 bases. The CDR3 has 15 residues. The V segment lost 3 bases and the J segment 1 base; nucleotides outside the gene matches: 3. Germline values: CDR1 GTSNPN, CDR2 SVGIG (reference sequence). CDR3 residues: CAWRDRGFSGNTIYF. The CDR3 DNA follows: TGTGCCTGGAGGGACAGGGGGTTTTCTGGAAACACCATATATTTT.

Worth noting for this clone: One end of the junction does not line up with germline, which may come from a read error. The V gene is TRBV20-1, the J gene TRBJ2-7; D not resolved. CDR1 and CDR2 from the germline V gene are DFQATT and SNEGSKA (reference sequence). The CDR3 length is 9 residues. CDR3 sequence: CSAGYERYF. In nucleotides, the CDR3 is TGCAGTGCCGGCTACGAGCGGTACTTC.

The CDR3 protein is CASSLVGAGWGADTQYF. In nucleotides, the CDR3 is TGTGCCAGCAGCTTAGTGGGCGCGGGGTGGGGGGCAGATACGCAGTATTTT. This chain uses TRBV7-2 with TRBJ2-3; D perhaps matches TRBD2 (6 bases). Germline V gives CDR1 SGHTA, CDR2 FQGNSA. This CDR3 spans 17 amino acids. Trimming took 1 base from V and 4 from J, leaving 18 bases between them.

The chain is built from TRBV10-3 and TRBJ2-7, with D unresolved. Between the trimmed V and J ends, which lost 7 bases and 7 bases, there was a span of 14 bases. The CDR3 loop spans 12 amino acids. Germline CDR1 is ENHRY and CDR2 is SYGVKD. The CDR3 reads CAITWTPEEQYF. CDR3 coding DNA: TGTGCCATCACTTGGACCCCGGAGGAGCAGTACTTC.

This chain uses TRBV9 with TRBJ2-2, with D perhaps TRBD1 (5 bases). Trimming took off 3 bases at V and 6 bases at J, with 6 bases between the two ends. Germline CDR1 reads SGDLS; CDR2 reads YYNGEE. The CDR3 contains 12 residues. The CDR3 spells CASSEGPGELFF. CDR3 nucleotide sequence: TGTGCCAGCAGCGAGGGGCCCGGGGAGCTGTTTTTT.

The chain joins TRBV7-2 to TRBJ1-5, with D hard to call. This CDR3 comprises 17 residues. Germline V gives CDR1 SGHTA, CDR2 FQGNSA. V dropped 5 bases and J dropped 2 bases, with 19 bases sitting between them. The CDR3: CASSRKAGNWGNQPQHF. DNA for the CDR3: TGTGCCAGCAGCCGTAAGGCGGGGAATTGGGGCAATCAGCCCCAGCATTTT.

The V and J genes are TRBV30 and TRBJ2-5; D possibly matches TRBD1 or TRBD2 (6 bases each). Trimming stripped 3 bases from V and 7 bases from J, with 15 bases between. This CDR3 has 13 amino acids. Germline loops: CDR1 GTSNPN, CDR2 SVGIG (reference sequence). CDR3 region: CAWSGVEGGTQYF. DNA of the CDR3: TGTGCCTGGAGCGGGGTCGAGGGGGGGACCCAGTACTTC.

The gene calls are TRBV18 and TRBJ1-5; a weak D match, TRBD1 (5 bases). In germline, CDR1 is KGHSH, CDR2 LQKENI. The CDR3 sequence is 15 residues long. Trimming pared 6 bases from V and 3 bases from J, leaving 15 bases between. The CDR3 protein is CASSLTDSDNQPQHF. CDR3 nucleotide sequence: TGTGCCAGCTCTTTGACAGACAGTGACAATCAGCCCCAGCATTTT.

This chain connects TRBV5-6 to TRBJ1-1, with a weak D call TRBD1 (6 bases). Per the germline V gene, CDR1 is SGHDT and CDR2 is YYEEEE. The V end was cut by 7 bases, the J end by 5 bases, with 15 bases between. There are 13 residues in the CDR3. The CDR3 sequence: CASGRPGATEAFF. CDR3 sequence (DNA): TGTGCCAGCGGCCGTCCGGGGGCTACTGAAGCTTTCTTT.

This rearrangement joins TRBV11-2 to TRBJ2-3; TRBD1 matches at 7 bases. In germline, CDR1 is SGHAT, CDR2 FQNNGV. J lost 2 bases, V lost 8 bases, and 4 bases had no gene match. This CDR3 has 13 residues. The CDR3 DNA reads TGTGCCAGCGAAAGGGGGCCCACAGATACGCAGTATTTT. Its protein is CASERGPTDTQYF.

The chain joins TRBV7-2 to TRBJ2-3; 12 nucleotides match TRBD2. With V trimmed by 6 bases and J by 1 base, 8 bases remained unmatched. The CDR3 is 17 residues long. The germline gives CDR1 SGHTA, CDR2 FQGNSA. The CDR3 sequence: CASRASGRARGTDTQYF. The CDR3 region has the DNA TGTGCCAGCAGGGCTAGCGGGAGGGCCCGGGGCACAGATACGCAGTATTTT.

The chain recombines TRBV2 with TRBJ1-2, with 7 nucleotides matching TRBD1. Germline CDR1 is SNHLY and CDR2 is FYNNEI. The CDR3 extends over 13 amino acids. J was trimmed by 6 bases and V by 5 bases; bases with no gene match: 6. This CDR3 is CASSPQGIHGYTF. CDR3 DNA: TGTGCCAGCAGTCCACAGGGGATCCATGGCTACACCTTC.

The J gene is TRBJ2-3, the V gene TRBV5-4; 14 bases align to TRBD2. J was trimmed by 10 bases and V by 3 bases; bases with no gene match: 7. This CDR3 region has 15 residues. Germline V gene lookup returns CDR1 SGHNT and CDR2 YYREEE (reference sequence). CDR3 nucleotides: TGTGCCAGCAGCTATTGGACTAGCGGGAGGTCGCCGCAGTATTTT. Protein product: CASSYWTSGRSPQYF.

The V call is TRBV15, the J call TRBJ2-3; 9 bases map to TRBD2. The CDR3 length is 17 residues. The V gene end was trimmed by 0 bases and the J gene end by 2 bases; junction bases not matched to a gene: 6. Germline V gives CDR1 LNHNV, CDR2 YYDKDF (reference sequence). The CDR3 spells CATSREGLAGHTDTQYF. The CDR3 DNA sequence: TGTGCCACCAGCAGAGAAGGGCTAGCGGGGCACACAGATACGCAGTATTTT.

The genes are TRBV5-4 and TRBJ2-3, with D tentatively TRBD2 (5 bases). Germline loops: CDR1 SGHNT, CDR2 YYREEE (reference sequence). CDR3 size: 13 residues. V was pared by 2 bases and J by 3 bases, with 7 bases between. The CDR3 region is CASSFSETDTQYF. CDR3 bases: TGTGCCAGCAGCTTTAGCGAGACAGATACGCAGTATTTT. Together with reference TRBV5-4 and TRBJ2-3, the CDR3 gives the full variable domain: ETGVTQSPTHLIKTRGQQVTLRCSSQSGHNTVSWYQQALGQGPQFIFQYYREEENGRGNFPPRFSGLQFPNYSSELNVNALELDDSALYLCASSFSETDTQYFGPGTRLTVL.

The chain combines TRBV19 with TRBJ2-3; D is perhaps TRBD2 (5 bases). Per germline, CDR1 LNHDA and CDR2 SQIVND (reference sequence). CDR3 length: 14 amino acids. V was pared by 3 bases and J by 2 bases, with 9 bases between. DNA for the CDR3: TGTGCCAGTAGTATCGTCCGGGACACAGATACGCAGTATTTT. This translates into CASSIVRDTDTQYF.

The V and J genes are TRBV30 and TRBJ1-5; the D is unclear. Germline V gene lookup returns CDR1 GTSNPN and CDR2 SVGIG (reference sequence). The CDR3 sequence is 16 residues long. Trimming left V 2 bases short and J 2 bases short, with 16 bases between. This CDR3 is CAWSKYLLQGNQPQHF. CDR3 bases: TGTGCCTGGAGTAAATACCTCCTCCAGGGCAATCAGCCCCAGCATTTT.

The chain carries TRBV9 and TRBJ1-1, with TRBD1 identical over 8 bases. V gave up 2 bases and J gave up 1 base; unmatched junction bases: 1. There are 14 residues in the CDR3. Germline CDR1 SGDLS, CDR2 YYNGEE. CDR3 in amino acids: CASSVDRGNTEAFF. In nucleotides, the CDR3 is TGTGCCAGCAGCGTTGACAGGGGGAACACTGAAGCTTTCTTT.

The chain combines TRBV7-9 with TRBJ2-3; 10 bases are shared with TRBD2. Per the germline V gene, CDR1 is SEHNR and CDR2 is FQNEAQ (reference sequence). The trim removed 5 bases at V and 3 bases at J, leaving 2 bases unmatched. CDR3 length: 14 residues. CDR3 bases: TGTGCCAGCAGCGCTAGCGGGGGTACAGATACGCAGTATTTT. It codes for CASSASGGTDTQYF.

The chain links TRBV11-2 to TRBJ2-5; D possibly corresponds to TRBD2 (6 bases). Germline V gene sequence: CDR1 SGHAT, CDR2 FQNNGV. The CDR3 totals 14 residues. V lost 3 bases and J lost 5, with 13 bases in between. The CDR3 protein is CASSLLGGRETQYF. The CDR3 DNA reads TGTGCCAGCAGCTTGTTGGGAGGAAGGGAGACCCAGTACTTC.

V gene TRBV19 combines with J gene TRBJ2-2; no firm D call. The germline CDR1 and CDR2 sequences are LNHDA and SQIVND (reference sequence). The CDR3 totals 14 residues. The V gene lost 2 bases and the J gene lost 8 bases, with 12 bases spanning the gap. The CDR3 is CASSIPPEGGELFF. CDR3 in DNA: TGTGCCAGTAGTATACCTCCCGAAGGAGGGGAGCTGTTTTTT.